One and the same sample provided the 10 T cell receptor beta chains below, sequenced in a study of cytotoxic CD8 clonotypes in ibrutinib-treated CLL. Sequenced by immunoSEQ multiplex PCR; TCRdb stores in-frame clones only, minus some. The sample holds about 21,000 clones, roughly 80% seen once. The sample here was PBMCs, taken before ibrutinib treatment. Receptors originate from a human donor with chronic lymphocytic leukemia.

The J gene is TRBJ1-2, the V gene TRBV30; weak D call: TRBD1 (5 bases). The ends were cut back, 4 bases at V and 9 bases at J, with 15 bases in the middle. CDR3 length: 12 residues. Germline-derived CDR1 and CDR2 are GTSNPN and SVGIG (reference sequence). The CDR3 protein is CAWTQGRRSYTF. Written as DNA, the CDR3 is TGTGCCTGGACTCAGGGCAGGCGGAGCTACACCTTC.

This chain joins TRBV9 and TRBJ2-6; D unresolved. Deletions cut 0 bases from V and 0 bases from J, with 7 bases between. This CDR3 is 16 amino acids long. Germline V lookup: CDR1 SGDLS, CDR2 YYNGEE. CDR3 nucleotide sequence: TGTGCCAGCAGCGTAGCAATCAGCTCTGGGGCCAACGTCCTGACTTTC. Protein product: CASSVAISSGANVLTF.

The table lists this clone with a count of one. This chain links TRBV5-4 with TRBJ2-7; the match to TRBD1 covers 10 bases. CDR1 is SGHNT and CDR2 is YYREEE in the germline V gene (reference sequence). The CDR3 has 14 amino acids. V lost 3 bases and J lost 4; bases outside the gene matches: 4. CDR3 region: CASSSRQGAYEQYF. The CDR3 nucleotides read TGTGCCAGCAGCTCCCGACAGGGGGCTTACGAGCAGTACTTC.

The chain uses TRBV5-6 and TRBJ2-7; TRBD1 matches 10 bases. The CDR3 extends over 15 amino acids. The V segment lost 4 bases and the J segment 2 bases; nucleotides outside the gene matches: 6. Germline V CDR1 and CDR2: SGHDT, YYEEEE. The CDR3 is CASSQTGTGAYEQYF. In nucleotides, the CDR3 is TGTGCCAGCAGCCAAACCGGGACAGGGGCCTACGAGCAGTACTTC.

This clone has only a few counts. The rearrangement uses TRBV11-1 and TRBJ1-1; D remains ambiguous. V shed 6 bases and J shed 4 bases, with 9 bases lying between them. Germline-derived CDR1 and CDR2 are SGHAT and FQDESV (reference sequence). The CDR3 spans 12 residues. The DNA for the CDR3 is TGTGCCAGCAGTTATGCGAGCACTGAAGCTTTCTTT. Translated, it gives CASSYASTEAFF.

This clone has a single count. The chain links TRBV6-1 to TRBJ2-7; D unclear. The V gene lost 2 bases and the J gene lost 6 bases, with 8 bases spanning the gap. CDR1 and CDR2 from the germline V gene are MNHNS and SASEGT. CDR3 length: 12 residues. In DNA, the CDR3 is TGTGCCAGCAGTGAACCTCTGTCCGAGCAGTACTTC. It yields the protein CASSEPLSEQYF.

The rearrangement uses TRBV5-8 and TRBJ1-5; maybe TRBD1 (5 bases). The V and J ends lost 0 bases and 1 base respectively, with 8 bases between them. This CDR3 has 15 amino acids. Germline V gene data show CDR1 as SGHTS and CDR2 as YDEGEE. DNA of the CDR3: TGTGCCAGCAGCTTGGAGGGACTAAGCAATCAGCCCCAGCATTTT. The encoded protein is CASSLEGLSNQPQHF.

Written as DNA, the CDR3 is TGCGCCAGCAGCTTGGGACGGTCGGACACTGAAGCTTTCTTT. Its protein is CASSLGRSDTEAFF. The rearrangement joins TRBV5-1 to TRBJ1-1; D unclear. The CDR3 is made up of 14 amino acids. The V gene's germline CDR1 is SGHRS and CDR2 YFSETQ. V lost 0 bases, J lost 3 bases, and 9 bases lay in between.

The chain employs TRBV30 and TRBJ1-2, with D tentatively TRBD1 (6 bases). V lost 2 bases and J 5 bases, leaving 9 bases between the germline ends. This CDR3 comprises 12 residues. Germline loops: CDR1 GTSNPN, CDR2 SVGIG (reference sequence). The CDR3 DNA reads TGTGCCTGGAGTATACAGGGATATGGCTACACCTTC. This encodes CAWSIQGYGYTF.

The genes are TRBV7-3 and TRBJ1-2; no clear D gene. Germline V gene sequence: CDR1 SGHTA, CDR2 FQGTGA. V lost 2 bases to trimming and J lost 0 bases, with 7 bases between them. The CDR3 runs to 14 residues. The CDR3 is CASSLDGTNYGYTF. CDR3 coding DNA: TGTGCCAGCAGCTTAGATGGAACTAACTATGGCTACACCTTC. Full variable domain (rest looked up from reference TRBV7-3 and TRBJ1-2): GAGVSQTPSNKVTEKGKYVELRCDPISGHTALYWYRQSLGQGPEFLIYFQGTGAADDSGLPNDRFFAVRPEGSVSTLKIQRTERGDSAVYLCASSLDGTNYGYTFGSGTRLTVV.